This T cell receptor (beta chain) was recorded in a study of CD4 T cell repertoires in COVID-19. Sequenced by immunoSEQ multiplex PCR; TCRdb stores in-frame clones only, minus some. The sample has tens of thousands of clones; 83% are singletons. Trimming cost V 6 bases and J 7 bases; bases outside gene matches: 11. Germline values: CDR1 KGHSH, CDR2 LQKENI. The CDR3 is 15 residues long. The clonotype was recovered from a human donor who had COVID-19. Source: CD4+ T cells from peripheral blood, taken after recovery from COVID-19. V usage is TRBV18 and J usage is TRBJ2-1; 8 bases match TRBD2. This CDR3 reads CASSPSAGAINEQFF. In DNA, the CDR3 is TGTGCCAGCTCTCCCTCAGCGGGAGCCATTAATGAGCAGTTCTTC. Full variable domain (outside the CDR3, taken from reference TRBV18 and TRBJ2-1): NAGVMQNPRHLVRRRGQEARLRCSPMKGHSHVYWYRQLPEEGLKFMVYLQKENIIDESGMPKERFSAEFPKEGPSILRIQQVVRGDSAAYFCASSPSAGAINEQFFGPGTRLTVL.